Presented here are 20 T cell receptor beta chains from one specimen sequenced in a study of cytomegalovirus exposure and HLA in healthy donors. This PCR relied on a set of 60 Vbeta primers and 13 Jbeta primers. The data were produced by immunoSEQ multiplex PCR, yet TCRdb's version contains in-frame clones alone and is incomplete. The sample has over 60,000 clones; 65% to 75% are singletons. Material for sequencing was PBMCs. The receptor source for this set is a woman aged 30 to 39 in good health and CMV-seronegative.

The V call is TRBV7-9, the J call TRBJ1-2; D not certain. This CDR3 contains 13 residues. V lost 1 base and J lost 6, with 9 bases in between. Germline values: CDR1 SEHNR, CDR2 FQNEAQ (reference sequence). The CDR3 loop is CASSLEEGHGYTF. CDR3 bases: TGTGCCAGCAGCTTAGAGGAGGGTCATGGCTACACCTTC.

This rearrangement joins TRBV27 to TRBJ2-7; 8 nucleotides agree with TRBD2. This CDR3 region has 15 residues. Trimming removed 6 bases from V and 2 bases from J; junction bases left unmatched: 9. The germline V gene encodes CDR1 MNHEY and CDR2 SMNVEV (reference sequence). The CDR3, as DNA: TGTGCCAGCAGCCTGGGACTAGGAGTTGCCTACGAGCAGTACGTC. Protein sequence: CASSLGLGVAYEQYV.

This clone appeared once. CDR3 coding DNA: TGCGCCAGCAGTGGGGGACAGGGGGCGAACACCGGGGAGCTGTTTTTT. Translating it yields CASSGGQGANTGELFF. This chain links TRBV10-1 with TRBJ2-2, with 11 bases that match TRBD1. The CDR3 covers 16 residues. The V and J ends lost 4 bases and 0 bases, in that order; junction bases with no gene match: 1. Germline CDR1 WNHNN, CDR2 SYGVQD (reference sequence).

In nucleotides, the CDR3 is TGTGCCAGCAGCTTGGCTAGGTCCCCCACCGGGGAGCTGTTTTTT. Protein product: CASSLARSPTGELFF. This sequence joins TRBV5-4 and TRBJ2-2, with D unresolved. CDR3 length: 15 amino acids. Trimming left V 0 bases short and J 4 bases short, with 10 bases between. The germline gives CDR1 SGHNT, CDR2 YYREEE (reference sequence).

This chain uses TRBV2 with TRBJ1-1, with 7 bases lining up with TRBD1. The V and J ends lost 3 bases and 5 bases, in that order; junction bases with no gene match: 12. This CDR3 is built from 16 residues. The germline V gene encodes CDR1 SNHLY and CDR2 FYNNEI. CDR3 amino acids: CASSDREGARNTEAFF. The CDR3 region has the DNA TGTGCCAGCAGTGATCGTGAGGGGGCGCGAAATACTGAAGCTTTCTTT.

This clone was counted between two and nine times. The CDR3 here is CASGQRREGQYF. CDR3 DNA: TGTGCCAGCGGCCAGCGGCGGGAGGGGCAGTACTTC. The chain has TRBV7-2 and TRBJ2-7; 9 nucleotides line up with TRBD2. Germline trimming cut 8 bases from V and 9 bases from J; bases unmatched to any gene: 8. Germline V gene data show CDR1 as SGHTA and CDR2 as FQGNSA. The CDR3 loop spans 12 amino acids.

The V call is TRBV11-1, the J call TRBJ1-2, with 7 nucleotides matching TRBD1. The CDR3 extends over 13 amino acids. The J segment lost 4 bases and the V segment lost 1 base, leaving 0 bases of the junction unmatched. CDR1 is SGHAT and CDR2 is FQDESV in the germline V gene (reference sequence). CDR3 region: CASSLEGAYGYTF. DNA for the CDR3: TGTGCCAGCAGCTTAGAGGGGGCCTATGGCTACACCTTC.

The chain links TRBV19 to TRBJ1-3; D is possibly TRBD1 (6 bases). Looked up from germline, CDR1 is LNHDA and CDR2 is SQIVND (reference sequence). CDR3 length: 13 residues. Between the trimmed V and J ends, which lost 4 bases and 2 bases, there was a span of 6 bases. CDR3: CASSTGAGNTIYF. CDR3 nucleotide sequence: TGTGCCAGTAGTACAGGGGCTGGAAACACCATATATTTT.

The CDR3: CASSVSGRGAYEQYF. CDR3 in DNA: TGTGCCAGCAGTGTTAGCGGGAGGGGGGCCTACGAGCAGTACTTC. The chain joins TRBV28 to TRBJ2-5, with 11 positions matching TRBD2. The end of the DNA aligns better with TRBJ2-7, so the J call may be wrong. The CDR3 consists of 15 residues. CDR1 and CDR2 (germline): MDHEN, SYDVKM.

This clone was seen a handful of times. The chain employs TRBV2 and TRBJ1-1, with D unresolved. The CDR3 is 13 residues long. CDR1 is SNHLY and CDR2 is FYNNEI in the germline V gene. V was pared by 2 bases and J by 2 bases, with 6 bases between. The CDR3 DNA follows: TGTGCCAGCAGTGAAACAGCCAACACTGAAGCTTTCTTT. It translates to CASSETANTEAFF.

This clone was observed a few times. The J gene is TRBJ2-3, the V gene TRBV7-8, with D maybe TRBD2 (6 bases). The CDR3 runs 14 residues. Trimming took off 3 bases at V and 2 bases at J, with 9 bases between the two ends. The germline CDR1 and CDR2 sequences are SGHVS and FQNEAQ. CDR3: CASSLGGATDTQYF. The CDR3 DNA sequence: TGTGCCAGCAGCTTGGGCGGGGCCACAGATACGCAGTATTTT.

V gene TRBV6-6 combines with J gene TRBJ2-7; weak D call: TRBD2 (5 bases). Looked up from germline, CDR1 is MNHNY and CDR2 is SVGAGI (reference sequence). The CDR3 totals 13 residues. V was cut by 0 bases and J by 6 bases, with 9 bases left in between. CDR3 loop: CASSYSIGGEQYV. CDR3 coding DNA: TGTGCCAGCAGTTACTCGATCGGAGGCGAGCAGTACGTC.

The J gene is TRBJ2-2, the V gene TRBV11-1; 8 bases align to TRBD1. This CDR3 spans 18 amino acids. The V gene end was trimmed by 8 bases and the J gene end by 0 bases; junction bases not matched to a gene: 14. Germline V gene sequence: CDR1 SGHAT, CDR2 FQDESV (reference sequence). Here the CDR3 DNA reads TGTGCCAGCCCTAAACGGGACAGGCAGTTCGCGAACACCGGGGAGCTGTTTTTT. It specifies CASPKRDRQFANTGELFF.

This clone was recorded only once. The chain has TRBV28 and TRBJ1-2; TRBD1 agrees at 7 bases. The CDR3 is 15 residues long. With V trimmed by 4 bases and J by 8 bases, 13 bases remained unmatched. Germline V gene sequence: CDR1 MDHEN, CDR2 SYDVKM. The CDR3 DNA is TGTGCCAGCAGTTCCCCCGGGACAGACCCTCCCGGCTACACCTTC. It yields the protein CASSSPGTDPPGYTF.

A few counts support this clone. The CDR3 DNA sequence: TGTGCCAGCAGCTCGACCGGGACTAGCTACAATGAGCAGTTCTTC. Protein: CASSSTGTSYNEQFF. V gene TRBV9 combines with J gene TRBJ2-1, with TRBD2 identical over 8 bases. This CDR3 has 15 residues. Germline values: CDR1 SGDLS, CDR2 YYNGEE. V shed 4 bases, J shed 3 bases, and the junction held 6 bases outside the gene matches.

J is TRBJ2-7 and V is TRBV5-8; D possibly corresponds to TRBD2 (6 bases). V dropped 6 bases and J dropped 5 bases, with 18 bases sitting between them. The germline V gene encodes CDR1 SGHTS and CDR2 YDEGEE. The CDR3 covers 14 residues. The CDR3 is CASNLEGGTDEQYF. The CDR3 DNA sequence: TGTGCCAGCAACTTAGAGGGAGGTACGGACGAGCAGTACTTC. The whole variable domain, remainder taken from reference TRBV5-8 and TRBJ2-7, is EAGVTQSPTHLIKTRGQQATLRCSPISGHTSVYWYQQALGLGLQFLLWYDEGEERNRGNFPPRFSGRQFPNYSSELNVNALELEDSALYLCASNLEGGTDEQYFGPGTRLTVT.

The chain combines TRBV19 with TRBJ1-5; TRBD1 aligns across 10 bases. V gave up 6 bases and J gave up 2 bases; unmatched junction bases: 13. Germline values: CDR1 LNHDA, CDR2 SQIVND (reference sequence). The CDR3 loop spans 18 amino acids. This CDR3 reads CASRSPGQGYRGNQPQHF. DNA for the CDR3: TGTGCCAGTAGGAGCCCGGGACAGGGGTATAGGGGCAATCAGCCCCAGCATTTT.

This chain uses TRBV11-2 with TRBJ2-1; D call uncertain. Germline lookup yields CDR1 SGHAT and CDR2 FQNNGV. The CDR3 consists of 10 residues. Trimming pared 5 bases from V and 7 bases from J, leaving 3 bases between. The CDR3, as DNA: TGTGCCAGCAGCCCGAATGAGCAGTTCTTC. The encoded protein is CASSPNEQFF.

There are a few counts of this clone. The rearrangement uses TRBV6-5 and TRBJ1-1; D gene ambiguous. The CDR3 is made up of 15 amino acids. The V end lost 5 bases, the J end lost 1 base, and 14 bases lay between the germline ends. CDR1 and CDR2 (germline): MNHEY, SVGAGI. CDR3 nucleotide sequence: TGTGCCAGCAGTCAGACCAGGTTCCGGAACACTGAAGCTTTCTTT. Translated, it gives CASSQTRFRNTEAFF.

This clone was seen only a few times. The same CDR3 is also encoded by other DNA sequences in this sample. The chain uses TRBV30 and TRBJ1-5; the D gene is possibly TRBD1 (6 bases). Trimming left V 1 base short and J 1 base short, with 11 bases between. Germline V gene lookup returns CDR1 GTSNPN and CDR2 SVGIG (reference sequence). The CDR3 sequence is 15 residues long. CDR3 amino acids: CAWSAGDYSNQPQHF. DNA for the CDR3: TGTGCCTGGAGTGCAGGGGACTACAGCAATCAGCCCCAGCATTTT.